This T cell receptor beta chain stems from a study of cytomegalovirus exposure and HLA in healthy donors. Notes on the study in general: Clusters of TCRs from the first cohort tended to co-occur in the 110 or so validation repertoires (as a later analysis found).

With 1 base removed from V and 8 bases from J, the gap between germline ends came to 9 bases. Germline V CDR1 and CDR2: LNHDA, SQIVND (reference sequence). This CDR3 comprises 13 residues. Note on this clone: Its matching antigen is unknown.

Generated by immunoSEQ multiplex PCR, the TCRdb table keeps only in-frame clones and is missing some. In the table there are about 200,000 clones, 80% to 90% of which are singletons. The chain employs TRBV19 and TRBJ2-1; the D gene is possibly TRBD2 (5 bases). Sequenced sample: PBMCs. The origin of this receptor is a woman under 30 in good health and CMV-seronegative. The CDR3 protein is CASSIAGSHEQFF. The CDR3 bases are TGTGCCAGTAGTATAGCGGGAAGTCATGAGCAGTTCTTC. Complete variable domain (other parts from reference TRBV19 and TRBJ2-1): DGGITQSPKYLFRKEGQNVTLSCEQNLNHDAMYWYRQDPGQGLRLIYYSQIVNDFQKGDIAEGYSVSREKKESFPLTVTSAQKNPTAFYLCASSIAGSHEQFFGPGTRLTVL.